One and the same sample provided the 19 T cell receptor beta chains below, sequenced in a study of CD8 T cells in Susac syndrome. Reverse transcription of roughly 0.45 to 1 ug RNA used random hexamers. Each CDR3 protein gets one entry after TCRdb re-called the immunoSEQ multiplex PCR reads with MiXCR. The data hold roughly 110,000 distinct CDR3 sequences, with 94% observed a single time. Specimen: CD8+ T cells from PBMCs. These receptors were obtained from a human donor with Susac syndrome.

The chain combines TRBV6-5 with TRBJ2-1; no reliable D call. This CDR3 is built from 16 residues. The germline V and J ends were trimmed by 0 bases and 7 bases, with 16 bases remaining between them. CDR1 is MNHEY and CDR2 is SVGAGI in the germline V gene. CDR3 loop: CASSYSTGSFGNEQFF. The CDR3, as DNA: TGTGCCAGCAGTTACTCGACTGGGTCTTTTGGGAATGAGCAGTTCTTC.

This chain links TRBV7-9 with TRBJ1-6, with TRBD1 matching over 7 bases. Germline V gives CDR1 SEHNR, CDR2 FQNEAQ (reference sequence). This CDR3 spans 15 amino acids. V was pared by 4 bases and J by 7 bases, with 7 bases of the junction left unmatched. The CDR3 bases are TGTGCCAGCAGCTCAGATACAGGGGCCAATTCACCCCTCCACTTT. Encoded protein: CASSSDTGANSPLHF.

The gene calls are TRBV14 and TRBJ1-3; D remains ambiguous. The germline V and J ends were trimmed by 3 bases and 0 bases, with 9 bases remaining between them. The CDR3 has 15 amino acids. In germline, CDR1 is SGHDN, CDR2 FVKESK. The CDR3 reads CASSQGRSSGNTIYF. As DNA, the CDR3 is TGTGCCAGCAGCCAGGGCCGCTCCTCTGGAAACACCATATATTTT.

The CDR3 sequence is CASSSLYRRTSETQYF. Here the CDR3 DNA reads TGTGCCAGCAGCTCCCTTTACAGACGAACATCGGAGACCCAGTACTTC. The chain uses TRBV7-8 and TRBJ2-5, with D uncertain. The CDR3 sequence is 16 residues long. CDR1 is SGHVS, CDR2 FQNEAQ, per germline. V was trimmed by 4 bases and J by 5 bases, leaving 20 bases between them.

The chain carries TRBV6-5 and TRBJ2-7; TRBD2 is a possible D gene (7 bases). V was pared by 7 bases and J by 3 bases, with 19 bases between. The germline V gene encodes CDR1 MNHEY and CDR2 SVGAGI. CDR3 length: 15 residues. In DNA form, the CDR3 reads TGTGCCAGCATAACGCGGGGGCCGGGGATCTACGAGCAGTACTTC. Amino acid sequence: CASITRGPGIYEQYF.

The rearrangement joins TRBV15 to TRBJ2-3, with TRBD2 as a possible D gene (6 bases). The ends were cut back, 0 bases at V and 2 bases at J, with 9 bases in the middle. Germline CDR1 is LNHNV and CDR2 is YYDKDF (reference sequence). The CDR3 sequence is 15 residues long. The CDR3 DNA is TGTGCCACCAGCAGAGATGCTAGCGACACAGATACGCAGTATTTT. Translation gives CATSRDASDTDTQYF.

This clonotype was observed a single time. V usage is TRBV7-8 and J usage is TRBJ2-2, with 10 bases that match TRBD1. V was pared by 1 base and J by 1 base, with 6 bases of the junction left unmatched. The CDR3 extends over 18 amino acids. Per germline, CDR1 SGHVS and CDR2 FQNEAQ. This chain's CDR3 is CASSLGGDRGLNTGELFF. Written as DNA, the CDR3 is TGTGCCAGCAGCTTAGGGGGCGACAGGGGGCTGAACACCGGGGAGCTGTTTTTT.

The chain recombines TRBV6-5 with TRBJ2-5; 9 bases agree with TRBD1. The CDR3 has 17 amino acids. Germline V lookup: CDR1 MNHEY, CDR2 SVGAGI. The V gene end was trimmed by 2 bases and the J gene end by 4 bases; junction bases not matched to a gene: 11. CDR3 sequence reads: CASSYRAADRGGETQYF. Here the CDR3 DNA reads TGTGCCAGCAGTTACCGGGCAGCGGACAGGGGTGGAGAGACCCAGTACTTC.

The chain uses TRBV15 and TRBJ2-1; TRBD2 agrees at 8 bases. The CDR3 loop spans 15 amino acids. Looked up from germline, CDR1 is LNHNV and CDR2 is YYDKDF (reference sequence). The V and J ends lost 6 bases and 7 bases, in that order; junction bases with no gene match: 11. In DNA form, the CDR3 reads TGTGCCACCAGTCCGGGACTAGACAGTGGGAATGAGCAGTTCTTC. Amino acids: CATSPGLDSGNEQFF.

This chain connects TRBV20-1 to TRBJ2-5; no clear D. There are 13 residues in the CDR3. Per germline, CDR1 DFQATT and CDR2 SNEGSKA (reference sequence). V lost 1 base to trimming and J lost 2 bases, with 8 bases between them. The CDR3 DNA sequence: TGCAGTGCTAGAGTGGCGAATCAAGAGACCCAGTACTTC. As protein: CSARVANQETQYF.

This clonotype was seen just once. The chain uses TRBV7-9 and TRBJ2-7, with 8 bases identical to TRBD2. This CDR3 is 16 amino acids long. J lost 0 bases, V lost 4 bases, and 8 bases had no gene match. Per the germline V gene, CDR1 is SEHNR and CDR2 is FQNEAQ (reference sequence). The DNA of the CDR3 is TGTGCCAGCAGCTCAATAGCGGGGCTCCTCTCCTACGAGCAGTACTTC. Protein sequence: CASSSIAGLLSYEQYF. The entire variable domain, with the rest obtained from reference TRBV7-9 and TRBJ2-7, is as follows: DTGVSQNPRHKITKRGQNVTFRCDPISEHNRLYWYRQTLGQGPEFLTYFQNEAQLEKSRLLSDRFSAERPKGSFSTLEIQRTEQGDSAMYLCASSSIAGLLSYEQYFGPGTRLTVT.

This rearrangement joins TRBV5-1 to TRBJ2-1; TRBD1 matches at 8 bases. J gave up 6 bases and V 4 bases, and 6 bases lay outside the gene matches. The germline V gene encodes CDR1 SGHRS and CDR2 YFSETQ. CDR3 size: 14 residues. This CDR3 is CASSPDRDVNEQFF. CDR3 nucleotides: TGCGCCAGCAGCCCGGACAGGGATGTCAATGAGCAGTTCTTC.

CDR3 in amino acids: CASSTPGGINEQYF. CDR3 bases: TGTGCCAGTAGTACCCCAGGGGGTATCAACGAGCAGTACTTC. The V call is TRBV19, the J call TRBJ2-7, with 7 bases identical to TRBD1. This CDR3 contains 14 residues. J gave up 5 bases and V 4 bases, and 8 bases lay outside the gene matches. Germline V gene sequence: CDR1 LNHDA, CDR2 SQIVND (reference sequence).

This chain connects TRBV12-3 or TRBV12-4 to TRBJ1-1; D is undetermined. V shed 5 bases and J shed 2 bases, with 12 bases lying between them. The CDR3 has 14 residues. CDR3 nucleotide sequence: TGTGCCAGCAGTGACCGGGCCGATAACACTGAAGCTTTCTTT. Translating gives CASSDRADNTEAFF.

The sample holds one count of this clonotype. The chain recombines TRBV5-4 with TRBJ2-5; 12 bases line up with TRBD2. Germline trimming cut 5 bases from V and 5 bases from J; bases unmatched to any gene: 4. The CDR3 spans 14 residues. Germline values: CDR1 SGHNT, CDR2 YYREEE (reference sequence). The CDR3 sequence: CASRASGGAETQYF. DNA of the CDR3: TGTGCCAGCAGGGCTAGCGGGGGGGCCGAGACCCAGTACTTC.

This chain connects TRBV29-1 to TRBJ2-7; 10 bases map to TRBD1. The CDR3 is 13 residues long. Germline lookup yields CDR1 SQVTM and CDR2 ANQGSEA. V was clipped by 6 bases and J by 5 bases; unmatched bases: 7. CDR3 in amino acids: CSVETGTGDEQYF. CDR3 DNA: TGCAGCGTAGAAACCGGGACAGGGGACGAGCAGTACTTC.

V usage is TRBV20-1 and J usage is TRBJ2-2; tentative D call: TRBD2 (7 bases). The V gene lost 0 bases and the J gene lost 1 base, with 9 bases spanning the gap. The CDR3 totals 15 residues. Germline CDR1 DFQATT, CDR2 SNEGSKA (reference sequence). CDR3 protein: CSARERGRNTGELFF. CDR3 coding DNA: TGCAGTGCTAGAGAGCGGGGGCGGAACACCGGGGAGCTGTTTTTT.

In its sample, this clonotype was seen once. V gene TRBV20-1 combines with J gene TRBJ2-1; D may be TRBD2 (5 bases). Germline V gene lookup returns CDR1 DFQATT and CDR2 SNEGSKA (reference sequence). The CDR3 is made up of 13 amino acids. Trimming took off 1 base at V and 7 bases at J, with 11 bases between the two ends. In DNA form, the CDR3 reads TGCAGTGCTAGAGCCACGAGAGGGAATGAGCAGTTCTTC. This gives the protein CSARATRGNEQFF.

The chain combines TRBV5-4 with TRBJ2-7; weak D call: TRBD2 (7 bases). The germline CDR1 and CDR2 sequences are SGHNT and YYREEE (reference sequence). Trimming left V 0 bases short and J 3 bases short, with 22 bases between. The CDR3 extends over 18 amino acids. The CDR3 sequence is CASSLAGVGAGAYYEQYF. For the CDR3, the DNA is TGTGCCAGCAGCTTGGCCGGGGTAGGGGCGGGGGCCTACTACGAGCAGTACTTC.